Following are 29 T cell receptor beta chains from one sample sequenced in a study of Graves' ophthalmopathy and Graves' hyperthyroidism. Transcripts of RNA were the source for amplifying TCR beta CDR3 regions. Following a first-round RT-PCR that used HTBI primers, a second-round multiplex PCR was carried out. TCRdb analysed the multiplex PCR reads with MiXCR anew, one entry per CDR3 protein. The sample carries hundreds of thousands of distinct CDR3 sequences, over 20% recorded once. Sequencing was performed on peripheral blood. Receptors originate from a woman between 18 and 29 years old with stable Graves' hyperthyroidism.

This clonotype was seen at least ten times. One end of the junction is discordant with germline, which a read error may explain. The chain links TRBV28 to TRBJ2-4; D is possibly TRBD1 (5 bases). CDR3 length: 14 amino acids. CDR1 and CDR2 (germline): MDHEN, SYDVKM. CDR3 protein: CASHSAGSTNIKYF. CDR3 nucleotide sequence: TGTGCCAGCCACTCGGCAGGGTCTACAAACATTAAGTACTTC.

This clonotype was found many times. The V gene is TRBV11-2, the J gene TRBJ2-2; 11 positions match TRBD2. The CDR3 sequence is 18 residues long. Per germline, CDR1 SGHAT and CDR2 FQNNGV. Losses at the gene ends were 5 bases for V and 3 bases for J; bases not matched to a gene: 11. The CDR3 loop is CASSLYYLAGGDTGELFF. CDR3 bases: TGTGCCAGCAGCCTATATTACCTAGCGGGAGGAGACACCGGGGAGCTGTTTTTT. The variable domain in full, completed from reference TRBV11-2 and TRBJ2-2, reads EAGVAQSPRYKIIEKRQSVAFWCNPISGHATLYWYQQILGQGPKLLIQFQNNGVVDDSQLPKDRFSAERLKGVDSTLKIQPAKLEDSAVYLCASSLYYLAGGDTGELFFGEGSRLTVL.

At least ten counts were recorded for this clonotype. The rearrangement uses TRBV18 and TRBJ1-2; TRBD1 is a possible D gene (5 bases). CDR1 is KGHSH, CDR2 LQKENI, per germline. There are 14 residues in the CDR3. The germline V and J ends were trimmed by 3 bases and 3 bases, with 11 bases remaining between them. The CDR3 nucleotides are TGTGCCAGCTCACCGCAAGAGGGGCACTATGGCTACACCTTC. Its protein is CASSPQEGHYGYTF.

This clonotype appeared many times. The V and J genes are TRBV4-1 and TRBJ2-7; a possible D gene is TRBD1 (5 bases). Germline CDR1 and CDR2: MGHRA and YSYEKL. The V gene lost 3 bases and the J gene lost 3 bases, with 9 bases spanning the gap. CDR3 length: 13 amino acids. CDR3 loop: CASSHSTDYEQYF. CDR3 sequence (DNA): TGCGCCAGCAGCCACTCGACAGACTACGAGCAGTACTTC.

This clonotype was detected many times. One junction end disagrees with the germline gene, perhaps due to a read error. The rearrangement uses TRBV12-3 or TRBV12-4 and TRBJ1-2, with 10 bases aligning to TRBD1. The CDR3 runs 16 residues. The chain's CDR3 is CASGLGQGLSGYGYTF. CDR3 sequence (DNA): TGTGCCAGCGGTTTGGGACAGGGGTTGAGTGGCTATGGCTACACCTTC.

At least ten counts were recorded for this clonotype. The chain is built from TRBV19 and TRBJ2-5; TRBD1 aligns across 12 bases. Trimming cost V 6 bases and J 4 bases; bases outside gene matches: 9. This CDR3 spans 16 amino acids. From germline, CDR1 is LNHDA and CDR2 SQIVND (reference sequence). CDR3 amino acids: CASSALGQGAGETQYF. CDR3 sequence (DNA): TGTGCCAGTAGCGCTCTGGGACAGGGGGCAGGAGAGACCCAGTACTTC.

This clonotype came up a few times. The gene calls are TRBV6-1 and TRBJ2-7, with D tentatively TRBD1 or TRBD2 (6 bases each). V was cut by 3 bases and J by 0 bases, with 12 bases left in between. This CDR3 contains 15 residues. Germline V gives CDR1 MNHNS, CDR2 SASEGT. In DNA form, the CDR3 reads TGTGCCAGCAGTGATCAAGGGGGGAGCTCCTACGAGCAGTACTTC. Protein: CASSDQGGSSYEQYF.

This clonotype came up many times. The chain links TRBV20-1 to TRBJ1-1, with a tentative D call TRBD1 (5 bases). This CDR3 region has 16 residues. The germline V gene has CDR1 DFQATT and CDR2 SNEGSKA (reference sequence). V was pared by 1 base and J by 0 bases, with 15 bases between. As DNA, the CDR3 is TGCAGTGCTAGAGTCACTCTAGGGACGGTGAACACTGAAGCTTTCTTT. It yields the protein CSARVTLGTVNTEAFF.

This clonotype was seen at least ten times. CDR3 DNA: TGTGCCAGCAGTTTATTAGAGGGAAATGATCCTGATCAGCCCCAGCATTTT. It yields the protein CASSLLEGNDPDQPQHF. The chain carries TRBV28 and TRBJ1-5, with D unclear. The V and J ends lost 1 base and 5 bases respectively, with 18 bases between them. Germline lookup yields CDR1 MDHEN and CDR2 SYDVKM. There are 17 residues in the CDR3.

This clonotype was recorded at least ten times. The V call is TRBV6-5, the J call TRBJ2-4; TRBD2 matches at 14 bases. After removal of 2 bases from V and 12 bases from J, the junction contained 0 bases not matched to a gene. Germline CDR1 reads MNHEY; CDR2 reads SVGAGI. The length of the CDR3 is 13 residues. The CDR3 DNA follows: TGTGCCAGCAGTTACGGGACTAGCGGGAGTCAGTACTTC. Translation gives CASSYGTSGSQYF.

In its sample, this clonotype was seen many times. The chain is built from TRBV20-1 and TRBJ1-1; D is unclear. V was clipped by 1 base and J by 6 bases, with 12 bases between them. CDR3 length: 13 amino acids. Germline V gene sequence: CDR1 DFQATT, CDR2 SNEGSKA (reference sequence). CDR3 sequence: CSARVREQAEAFF. The DNA for the CDR3 is TGCAGTGCTAGAGTAAGGGAGCAGGCTGAAGCTTTCTTT.

The sample holds many counts of this clonotype. The V gene is TRBV9, the J gene TRBJ2-7, with TRBD2 matching over 12 bases. Germline assignment: CDR1 SGDLS and CDR2 YYNGEE. Germline trimming cut 0 bases from V and 4 bases from J; bases unmatched to any gene: 2. The length of the CDR3 is 15 residues. Here the CDR3 reads CASSVGLAGVYEQYF. The CDR3 bases are TGTGCCAGCAGCGTAGGACTAGCGGGAGTGTACGAGCAGTACTTC.

This clonotype was detected only a few times. The genes are TRBV9 and TRBJ2-7, with a possible D match to TRBD2 (7 bases). The V and J ends lost 3 bases and 4 bases respectively, with 14 bases between them. The germline gives CDR1 SGDLS, CDR2 YYNGEE. This CDR3 is built from 14 residues. CDR3 region: CASSEGGLAYEQYF. In nucleotides, the CDR3 is TGTGCCAGCAGCGAGGGGGGGTTAGCGTACGAGCAGTACTTC. The complete variable domain, with remaining parts taken from reference TRBV9 and TRBJ2-7, reads DSGVTQTPKHLITATGQRVTLRCSPRSGDLSVYWYQQSLDQGLQFLIQYYNGEERAKGNILERFSAQQFPDLHSELNLSSLELGDSALYFCASSEGGLAYEQYFGPGTRLTVT.

The sample holds many counts of this clonotype. This chain connects TRBV28 to TRBJ2-5; no definite D call. In germline, CDR1 is MDHEN, CDR2 SYDVKM. The CDR3 spans 11 residues. Trimming cost V 6 bases and J 2 bases, with 4 bases left between them. The CDR3 region has the DNA TGTGCCAGCAGGGTACAAGAGACCCAGTACTTC. Protein sequence: CASRVQETQYF.

On this clonotype itself: The conserved phenylalanine or tryptophan is not found at the CDR3 terminus, so this likely reflects a read error. This chain connects TRBV7-2 to TRBJ2-5; D remains ambiguous. CDR3 size: 15 residues. Germline V gene sequence: CDR1 SGHTA, CDR2 FQGNSA. Trimming stripped 3 bases from V and 11 bases from J, with 22 bases between. Here the CDR3 DNA reads TGTGCCAGCAGCTTTGGCGGCCGCGCCGAAAACTTTCAGTACTAC. The encoded protein is CASSFGGRAENFQYY.

This clonotype appeared many times. The rearrangement uses TRBV4-3 and TRBJ2-7; 8 bases are shared with TRBD2. The length of the CDR3 is 15 residues. Germline lookup yields CDR1 LGHNA and CDR2 YSLEER. V was clipped by 4 bases and J by 5 bases; unmatched bases: 10. The CDR3, as DNA: TGCGCCAGCAGCCTCACGCGGGGGGCGGGCCACGAGCAGTACTTC. It encodes CASSLTRGAGHEQYF.

The CDR3 DNA sequence: TGTGCCAGCAGTTTGGCGGGGGGCACAGATACGCAGTATTTT. The encoded protein is CASSLAGGTDTQYF. The chain uses TRBV28 and TRBJ2-3, with 7 bases identical to TRBD2. V shed 3 bases and J 1 base; nucleotides not matched to a gene: 1. CDR1 is MDHEN and CDR2 is SYDVKM in the germline V gene. This CDR3 is built from 14 residues.

The sample holds many counts of this clonotype. V is TRBV6-5 and J is TRBJ1-1, with D uncertain. Germline values: CDR1 MNHEY, CDR2 SVGAGI. The CDR3 extends over 14 amino acids. The germline V and J ends were trimmed by 2 bases and 1 base, with 8 bases remaining between them. The DNA for the CDR3 is TGTGCCAGCAGTTACGGGCCAACGAACACTGAAGCTTTCTTT. The encoded protein is CASSYGPTNTEAFF.

The genes are TRBV20-1 and TRBJ1-5; 9 nucleotides line up with TRBD1. V lost 3 bases and J lost 3; bases outside the gene matches: 6. CDR1 is DFQATT, CDR2 SNEGSKA, per germline (reference sequence). The CDR3 consists of 15 residues. The CDR3, as DNA: TGCAGTGCTAGGGAAACAGGGGGCGACAATCAGCCCCAGCATTTT. Translation gives CSARETGGDNQPQHF.

This clonotype was recorded at least ten times. The chain has TRBV20-1 and TRBJ2-7, with a tentative D call TRBD2 (5 bases). The germline gives CDR1 DFQATT, CDR2 SNEGSKA (reference sequence). V dropped 1 base and J dropped 3 bases, with 10 bases sitting between them. This CDR3 is built from 13 residues. The CDR3 region is CSARGSGYYEQYF. In DNA, the CDR3 is TGCAGTGCTAGAGGGAGCGGATACTACGAGCAGTACTTC.

This clonotype was detected once. The chain recombines TRBV7-2 with TRBJ1-2; D ambiguous. Germline V gene lookup returns CDR1 SGHTA and CDR2 FQGNSA. This CDR3 contains 13 residues. V shed 4 bases and J shed 3 bases, with 9 bases lying between them. The CDR3: CASSSYTYYGYTF. CDR3 coding DNA: TGTGCCAGCAGCTCCTACACTTACTATGGCTACACCTTC.

This clonotype was seen more than once but under ten times. This could be a read error, since a much larger clone is one nucleotide away. The chain combines TRBV24-1 with TRBJ2-2, with 11 bases fitting TRBD2. The germline CDR1 and CDR2 sequences are KGHDR and SFDVKD. CDR3 length equals 15 residues. The DNA for the CDR3 is TGTGCCACCAGTCGACTAGCGGGAAGTGCCGGGGAGCTGTGTTTT. Encoded protein: CATSRLAGSAGELCF.

This clonotype showed up just a few times. V gene TRBV27 combines with J gene TRBJ2-5; 11 nucleotides match TRBD2. CDR1 is MNHEY, CDR2 SMNVEV, per germline (reference sequence). After removal of 1 base from V and 4 bases from J, the junction contained 11 bases not matched to a gene. The CDR3 is 18 amino acids. The CDR3 DNA reads TGTGCCAGCAGTTTATTCCCTCTAGCGGGGGGAATTTCAGAGACCCAGTACTTC. This sequence encodes CASSLFPLAGGISETQYF.

This clonotype was found many times. The chain couples TRBV19 to TRBJ1-2, with 11 bases matching TRBD1. Germline CDR1 reads LNHDA; CDR2 reads SQIVND (reference sequence). CDR3 length: 15 amino acids. The J segment lost 4 bases and the V segment lost 6 bases, leaving 7 bases of the junction unmatched. CDR3 sequence reads: CASRTGQGALYGYTF. Here the CDR3 DNA reads TGTGCCAGTAGAACCGGACAGGGGGCACTCTATGGCTACACCTTC. Full variable domain (missing parts from reference TRBV19 and TRBJ1-2): DGGITQSPKYLFRKEGQNVTLSCEQNLNHDAMYWYRQDPGQGLRLIYYSQIVNDFQKGDIAEGYSVSREKKESFPLTVTSAQKNPTAFYLCASRTGQGALYGYTFGSGTRLTVV.

The chain is built from TRBV6-1 and TRBJ2-5; 14 nucleotides line up with TRBD2. The germline V gene has CDR1 MNHNS and CDR2 SASEGT. Trimming removed 7 bases from V and 5 bases from J; junction bases left unmatched: 9. The CDR3 has 16 residues. The CDR3: CASKVGLAGGGETQYF. The CDR3 coding sequence is TGTGCCAGCAAGGTTGGACTAGCGGGAGGAGGGGAGACCCAGTACTTC.

This clonotype showed up just a few times. The V and J genes are TRBV28 and TRBJ2-7; D unresolved. Trimming cost V 3 bases and J 0 bases, with 9 bases left between them. This CDR3 is 14 amino acids long. Germline V gene sequence: CDR1 MDHEN, CDR2 SYDVKM. This CDR3 reads CASSFASPSYEQYF. CDR3 DNA sequence: TGTGCCAGCAGTTTCGCTTCCCCCTCCTACGAGCAGTACTTC. The whole variable domain, remainder taken from reference TRBV28 and TRBJ2-7, is DVKVTQSSRYLVKRTGEKVFLECVQDMDHENMFWYRQDPGLGLRLIYFSYDVKMKEKGDIPEGYSVSREKKERFSLILESASTNQTSMYLCASSFASPSYEQYFGPGTRLTVT.

This clonotype was recorded at least ten times. This CDR3 fails to terminate in the conserved phenylalanine or tryptophan, so it likely reflects a read error. V is TRBV12-3 or TRBV12-4 and J is TRBJ1-5, with D tentatively TRBD1 (5 bases). Trimming cost V 4 bases and J 3 bases, with 13 bases left between them. The CDR3 length is 15 residues. The CDR3 nucleotides read TGTGCCAGCAGTTCTTGGGGGACCCCCAATCAGCCCCAGCATCTT. This sequence encodes CASSSWGTPNQPQHL.

There are many counts of this clonotype. This chain uses TRBV28 with TRBJ2-5; D gene uncertain. V dropped 5 bases and J dropped 5 bases, with 18 bases sitting between them. This CDR3 has 15 amino acids. Germline lookup yields CDR1 MDHEN and CDR2 SYDVKM. CDR3 in amino acids: CASSLRPGRTETQYF. The CDR3 DNA reads TGTGCCAGCAGTCTAAGACCGGGCCGGACGGAGACCCAGTACTTC.

This clonotype was detected many times. V usage is TRBV11-2 and J usage is TRBJ2-5; the D gene is possibly TRBD1 (5 bases). Germline V lookup: CDR1 SGHAT, CDR2 FQNNGV. There are 17 residues in the CDR3. The V and J ends lost 1 base and 2 bases respectively, with 17 bases between them. For the CDR3, the DNA is TGTGCCAGCAGCTTAGTGGGCAGGGTCCTCGTACAAGAGACCCAGTACTTC. Its translation: CASSLVGRVLVQETQYF.